The entry below describes one T cell receptor beta chain. MiXCR, run by TCRdb on the 5' RACE reads, gives a single entry per CDR3 protein. Among over 150,000 distinct CDR3 sequences listed, roughly 13% were seen once. This sample is part of a study of T-cell memory formation after mild COVID-19. V lost 3 bases and J lost 4; bases outside the gene matches: 12. The CDR3 runs 16 residues. V gene TRBV12-3 or TRBV12-4 combines with J gene TRBJ2-7; 7 bases are shared with TRBD1. This TCR came from a man younger than 35 who had mild COVID-19 (a few samples of this study predate the infection). Cell type and time point are not known. Sequenced: PBMCs or a T cell subset sorted from them (not recorded which). The CDR3 spells CASSFKTGTGRYEQYF. The CDR3 DNA follows: TGTGCCAGCAGTTTCAAGACAGGGACGGGTCGATACGAGCAGTACTTC.